The following is a TCR beta chain sequence with its context. These data come from a study of T cells in localized non-small cell lung cancer. The assay was immunoSEQ multiplex PCR, and TCRdb's table has in-frame clones only and misses some. The data contain around 41,000 clones, 88% of them singletons. Trimming pared 0 bases from V and 3 bases from J, leaving 10 bases between. CDR1 and CDR2 (germline): SGDLS, YYNGEE. This CDR3 is 14 amino acids long. This sequence joins TRBV9 and TRBJ2-7, with D perhaps matching TRBD2 (5 bases). The sequence was obtained from a female donor older than 55 with stage I squamous cell lung carcinoma. The material sequenced was peripheral blood, taken before any cancer treatment. The CDR3: CASSVDEGNYEQYF. The CDR3 bases are TGTGCCAGCAGCGTAGATGAGGGAAACTACGAGCAGTACTTC.